This record concerns one T cell receptor beta chain sequence. The antigen remains unidentified. Germline-derived CDR1 and CDR2 are SGHRS and YFSETQ. This CDR3 region has 14 residues. The sample originates from a study of monozygotic twins with inflammatory bowel disease. TCRdb reprocessed the 5' RACE reads and stores each CDR3 protein as one record, lacking DNA. The specimen's table records a few hundred thousand distinct CDR3 sequences. Broader study findings: Versus healthy twins, IBD patients showed fewer clonotypes shared with others, especially with disease activity. No difference was seen in repertoire similarity between concordant and discordant twins, possibly from limited power.

The sequencing sample was made of blood. The V gene is TRBV5-1, the J gene TRBJ1-4; TCRdb's D gene call, TRBD1, goes unchecked for lack of DNA. The sequence derives from a human donor with ulcerative colitis or Crohn's disease, or a healthy co-twin of an affected twin (not recorded which). CDR3 region: CASRIRDRNEKLFF.